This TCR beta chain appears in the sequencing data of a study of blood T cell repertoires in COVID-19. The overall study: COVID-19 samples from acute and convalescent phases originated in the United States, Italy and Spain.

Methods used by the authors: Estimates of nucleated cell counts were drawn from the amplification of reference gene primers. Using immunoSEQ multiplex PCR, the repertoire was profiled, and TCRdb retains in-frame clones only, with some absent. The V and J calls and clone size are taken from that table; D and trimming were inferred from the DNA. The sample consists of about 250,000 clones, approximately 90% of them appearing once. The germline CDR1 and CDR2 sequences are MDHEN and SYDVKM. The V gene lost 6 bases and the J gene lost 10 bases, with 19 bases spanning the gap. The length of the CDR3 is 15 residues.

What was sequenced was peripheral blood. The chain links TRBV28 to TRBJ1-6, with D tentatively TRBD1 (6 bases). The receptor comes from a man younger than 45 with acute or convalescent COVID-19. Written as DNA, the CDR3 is TGTGCCAGCAGCTCAAACAGGGTATTAGAATCACCCCTCCACTTT. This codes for CASSSNRVLESPLHF. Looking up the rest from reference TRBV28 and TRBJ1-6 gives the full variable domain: DVKVTQSSRYLVKRTGEKVFLECVQDMDHENMFWYRQDPGLGLRLIYFSYDVKMKEKGDIPEGYSVSREKKERFSLILESASTNQTSMYLCASSSNRVLESPLHFGNGTRLTVT.